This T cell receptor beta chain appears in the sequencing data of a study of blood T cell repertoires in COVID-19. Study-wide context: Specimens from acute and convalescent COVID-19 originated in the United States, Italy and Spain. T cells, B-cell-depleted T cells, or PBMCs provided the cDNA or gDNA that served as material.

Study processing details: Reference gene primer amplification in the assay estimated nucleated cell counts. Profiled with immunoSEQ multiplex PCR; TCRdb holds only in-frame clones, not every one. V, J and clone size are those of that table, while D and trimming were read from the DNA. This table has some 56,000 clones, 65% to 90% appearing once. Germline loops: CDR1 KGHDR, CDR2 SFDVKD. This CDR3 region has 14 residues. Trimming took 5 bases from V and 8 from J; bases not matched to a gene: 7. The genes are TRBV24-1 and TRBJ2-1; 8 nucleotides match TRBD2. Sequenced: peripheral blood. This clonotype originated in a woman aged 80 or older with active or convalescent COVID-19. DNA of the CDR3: TGTGCCACCAGTGCCGCGGGGGGCCTCGATGAGCAGTTCTTC. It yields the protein CATSAAGGLDEQFF.